This T cell receptor beta chain originates from a study of CXCR3-negative and CXCR3-positive naive CD8 T cells. Study-level points and caveats: CXCR3-positive naive cells had more hydrophobic TRB CDR3s than CXCR3-negative naive cells. Memory CD8+ T cell repertoires were far less diverse than both naive subsets. With surface CD5 comparable between naive subsets, TCR strength was estimated using properties derived from the TRB CDR3.

As concerns this clonotype: Its matching antigen is unknown.

This CDR3 region has 13 residues. UMI-labeled TRB cDNA libraries were prepared by 5' RACE. TCRdb reworked the 5' RACE reads into one entry per CDR3 protein, no DNA. The specimen's table records tens of thousands of distinct CDR3 sequences. This clonotype was sampled from a human donor in good health. Some clones in this sample may be carry-over from other donors' samples. Input material: naive CXCR3+ CD8+ T cells from blood. Subset described: CD45RO-CCR7+CD27+CD95- naive CD8+ T cells expressing CXCR3 (TNR3+). This chain links TRBV12-3 or TRBV12-4 with TRBJ1-2; TCRdb returns TRBD1, unconfirmable since there is no DNA. The CDR3 loop reads CASVPGKNYGYTF.